Below, 5 T cell receptor beta chains from the same sample are listed, as sequenced in a study of blood T cells in healthy people across ages. Primed by a sample-barcoded 5' primer and a J-beta primer mix, a second PCR proceeded for about 6 to 12 cycles. One entry per CDR3 protein, called by TCRdb with MiXCR from the 5' RACE reads. The table has 1.2 million to 1.5 million distinct CDR3 sequences, about 40% seen once. The sequenced sample consisted of blood. The origin of the receptors is a woman aged 18-29 years in good health.

The V and J genes are TRBV4-1 and TRBJ1-1, with D possibly TRBD1 on 6 matching bases. This CDR3 spans 15 amino acids. Germline CDR1 and CDR2: MGHRA and YSYEKL. The V end lost 4 bases, the J end lost 1 base, and 13 bases lay between the germline ends. The CDR3 reads CASSRVGQKNTEAFF. The CDR3 nucleotides are TGCGCCAGCAGCCGAGTCGGACAGAAGAACACTGAAGCTTTCTTT.

CDR3 protein: CASSLAWTRTENNSPLHF. CDR3 sequence (DNA): TGTGCCAGCAGCTTAGCGTGGACGCGTACAGAAAATAATTCACCCCTCCACTTT. The chain is built from TRBV7-9 and TRBJ1-6; D gene ambiguous. Per germline, CDR1 SEHNR and CDR2 FQNEAQ (reference sequence). The CDR3 runs 18 residues. The ends were cut back, 0 bases at V and 5 bases at J, with 17 bases in the middle.

This clonotype has more than one count but fewer than ten. The chain combines TRBV4-1 with TRBJ1-3; D gene unclear. Between the trimmed V and J ends, which lost 0 bases and 4 bases, there was a span of 4 bases. The germline V gene has CDR1 MGHRA and CDR2 YSYEKL. This CDR3 spans 13 amino acids. CDR3 loop: CASSQDGGNTIYF. CDR3 bases: TGCGCCAGCAGCCAAGATGGCGGAAACACCATATATTTT.

The rearrangement links TRBV28 to TRBJ1-2; 7 bases are a match to TRBD1. The trim removed 5 bases at V and 6 bases at J, leaving 6 bases unmatched. CDR1 and CDR2 (germline): MDHEN, SYDVKM. The CDR3 length is 13 residues. The CDR3 DNA is TGTGCCAGCAGTATGAGGGGGCGGAATGGCTACACCTTC. Encoded protein: CASSMRGRNGYTF.

This clonotype showed up just a few times. This chain uses TRBV3-1 with TRBJ2-1, with D possibly being TRBD2 (5 bases). This CDR3 spans 15 amino acids. The ends were cut back, 4 bases at V and 8 bases at J, with 18 bases in the middle. CDR1 and CDR2 from the germline V gene are LGHDT and YNNKEL (reference sequence). Here the CDR3 DNA reads TGTGCCAGCAGCCCATCCCCGGGAATTGGGGATGAGCAGTTCTTC. This gives the protein CASSPSPGIGDEQFF.